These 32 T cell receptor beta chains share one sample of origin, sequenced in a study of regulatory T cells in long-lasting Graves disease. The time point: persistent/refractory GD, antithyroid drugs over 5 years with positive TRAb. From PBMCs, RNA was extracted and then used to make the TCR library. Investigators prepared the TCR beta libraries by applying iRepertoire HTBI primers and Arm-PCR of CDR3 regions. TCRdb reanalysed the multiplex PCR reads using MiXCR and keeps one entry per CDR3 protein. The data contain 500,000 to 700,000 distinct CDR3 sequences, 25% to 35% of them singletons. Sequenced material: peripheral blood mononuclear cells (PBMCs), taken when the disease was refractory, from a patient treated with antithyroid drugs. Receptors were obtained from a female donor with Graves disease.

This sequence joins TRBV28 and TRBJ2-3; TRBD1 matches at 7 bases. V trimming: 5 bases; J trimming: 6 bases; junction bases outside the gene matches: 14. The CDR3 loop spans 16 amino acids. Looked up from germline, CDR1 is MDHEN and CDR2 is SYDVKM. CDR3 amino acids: CASSLDRLFPSDTQYF. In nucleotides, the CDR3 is TGTGCCAGCAGTCTGGACAGGTTATTTCCGTCCGATACGCAGTATTTT. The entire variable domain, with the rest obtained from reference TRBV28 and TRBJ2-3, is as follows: DVKVTQSSRYLVKRTGEKVFLECVQDMDHENMFWYRQDPGLGLRLIYFSYDVKMKEKGDIPEGYSVSREKKERFSLILESASTNQTSMYLCASSLDRLFPSDTQYFGPGTRLTVL.

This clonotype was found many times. CDR3 DNA sequence: TGTGCCAGCAGGGCGGCGGCAGGGAACTATGGCTACACCTTC. This gives the protein CASRAAAGNYGYTF. The rearrangement joins TRBV2 to TRBJ1-2, with a tentative D call TRBD1 (5 bases). Germline values: CDR1 SNHLY, CDR2 FYNNEI. This CDR3 contains 14 residues. V lost 6 bases and J lost 2, with 13 bases in between. The variable domain in full, completed from reference TRBV2 and TRBJ1-2, reads EPEVTQTPSHQVTQMGQEVILRCVPISNHLYFYWYRQILGQKVEFLVSFYNNEISEKSEIFDDQFSVERPDGSNFTLKIRSTKLEDSAMYFCASRAAAGNYGYTFGSGTRLTVV.

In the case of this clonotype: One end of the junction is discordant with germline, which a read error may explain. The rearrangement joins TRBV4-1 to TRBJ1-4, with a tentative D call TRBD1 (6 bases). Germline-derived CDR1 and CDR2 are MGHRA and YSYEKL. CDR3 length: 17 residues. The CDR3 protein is CASNQPLLGTSSEKLFF. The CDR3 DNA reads TGCGCCAGCAACCAACCACTTCTCGGGACAAGTTCTGAAAAACTGTTTTTT.

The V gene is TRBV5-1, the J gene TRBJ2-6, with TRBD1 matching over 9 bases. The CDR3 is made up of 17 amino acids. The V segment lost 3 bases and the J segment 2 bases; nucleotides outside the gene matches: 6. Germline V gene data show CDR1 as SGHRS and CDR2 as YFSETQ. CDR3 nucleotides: TGCGCCAGCAGCTGGGGACAGGGTAGAACTGGGGCCAACGTCCTGACTTTC. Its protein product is CASSWGQGRTGANVLTF.

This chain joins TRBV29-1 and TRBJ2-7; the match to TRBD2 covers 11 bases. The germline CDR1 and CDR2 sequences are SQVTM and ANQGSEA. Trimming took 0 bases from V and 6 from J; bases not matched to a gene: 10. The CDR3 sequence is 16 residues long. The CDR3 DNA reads TGCAGCGTTGAAGATCGGACTAGCGGGCCAACTCTCGAGCAGTACTTC. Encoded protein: CSVEDRTSGPTLEQYF.

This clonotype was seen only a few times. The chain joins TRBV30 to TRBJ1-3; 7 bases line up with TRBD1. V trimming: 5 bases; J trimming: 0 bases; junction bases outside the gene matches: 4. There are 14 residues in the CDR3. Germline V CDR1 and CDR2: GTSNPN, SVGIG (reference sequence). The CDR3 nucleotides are TGTGCCTGGTCCGGGACAGACTCTGGAAACACCATATATTTT. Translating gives CAWSGTDSGNTIYF.

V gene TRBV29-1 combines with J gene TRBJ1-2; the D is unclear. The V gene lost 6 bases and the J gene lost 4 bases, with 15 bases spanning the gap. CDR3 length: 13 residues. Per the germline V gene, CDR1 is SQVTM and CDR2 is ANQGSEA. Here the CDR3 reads CSVRNIASYGYTF. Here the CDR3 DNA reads TGCAGCGTCCGGAATATAGCGTCCTATGGCTACACCTTC.

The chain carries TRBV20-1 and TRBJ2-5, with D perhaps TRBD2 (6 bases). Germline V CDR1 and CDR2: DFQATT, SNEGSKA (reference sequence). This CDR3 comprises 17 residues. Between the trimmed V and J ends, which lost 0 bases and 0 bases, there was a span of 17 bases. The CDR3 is CSAREALAAPYQETQYF. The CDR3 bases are TGCAGTGCTAGAGAAGCGTTAGCGGCTCCGTACCAAGAGACCCAGTACTTC.

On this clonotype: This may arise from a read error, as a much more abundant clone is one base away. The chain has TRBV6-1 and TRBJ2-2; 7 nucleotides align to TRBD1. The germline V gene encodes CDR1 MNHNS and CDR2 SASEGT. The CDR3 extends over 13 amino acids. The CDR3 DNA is TGTGCCAGCAGCACACAGGGGACCGGGGAGCTGTCTTTT. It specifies CASSTQGTGELSF.

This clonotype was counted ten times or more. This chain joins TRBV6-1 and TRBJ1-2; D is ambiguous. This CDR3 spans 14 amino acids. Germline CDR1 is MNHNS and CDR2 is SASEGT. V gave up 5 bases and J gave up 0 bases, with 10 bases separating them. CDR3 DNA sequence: TGTGCCAGCAGTCCGGCAGGAGCTAACTATGGCTACACCTTC. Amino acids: CASSPAGANYGYTF.

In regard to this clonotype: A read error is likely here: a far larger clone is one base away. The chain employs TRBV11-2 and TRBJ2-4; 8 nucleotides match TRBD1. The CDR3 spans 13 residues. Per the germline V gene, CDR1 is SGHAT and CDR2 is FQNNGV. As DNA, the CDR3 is TGTACCAGCAGCATGGACAGGGAAGAGATCCAGTACTTC. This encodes CTSSMDREEIQYF.

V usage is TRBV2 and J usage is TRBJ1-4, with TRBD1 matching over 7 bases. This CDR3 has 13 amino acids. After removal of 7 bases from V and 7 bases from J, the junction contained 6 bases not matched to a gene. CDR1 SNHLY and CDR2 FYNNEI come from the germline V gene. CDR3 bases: TGTGCCAGCACCCAGGGGGGTCGTGAAAAACTGTTTTTT. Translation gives CASTQGGREKLFF.

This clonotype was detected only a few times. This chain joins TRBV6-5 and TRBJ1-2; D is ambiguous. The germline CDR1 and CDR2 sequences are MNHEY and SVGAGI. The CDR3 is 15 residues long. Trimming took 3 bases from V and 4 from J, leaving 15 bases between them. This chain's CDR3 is CASSYRAVVPYGYTF. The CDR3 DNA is TGTGCCAGCAGTTATCGGGCAGTCGTTCCCTATGGCTACACCTTC.

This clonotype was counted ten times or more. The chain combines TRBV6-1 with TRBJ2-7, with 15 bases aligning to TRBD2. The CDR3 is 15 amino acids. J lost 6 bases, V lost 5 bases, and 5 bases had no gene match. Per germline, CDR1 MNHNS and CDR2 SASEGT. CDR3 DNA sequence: TGTGCCAGCAGTAAAGGACTAGCGGGAGGGCTCGAGCAGTACTTC. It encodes CASSKGLAGGLEQYF.

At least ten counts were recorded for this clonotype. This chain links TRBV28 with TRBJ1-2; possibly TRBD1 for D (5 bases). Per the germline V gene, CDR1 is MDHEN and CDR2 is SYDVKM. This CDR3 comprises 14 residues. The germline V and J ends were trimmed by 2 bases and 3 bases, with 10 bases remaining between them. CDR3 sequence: CASSLGGGYYGYTF. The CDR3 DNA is TGTGCCAGCAGTTTAGGGGGAGGTTACTATGGCTACACCTTC.

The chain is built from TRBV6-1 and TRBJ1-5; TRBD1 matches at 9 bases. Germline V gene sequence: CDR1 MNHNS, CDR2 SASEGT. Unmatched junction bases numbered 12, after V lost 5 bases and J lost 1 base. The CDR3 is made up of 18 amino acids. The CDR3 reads CASSPFGQGLSSNQPQHF. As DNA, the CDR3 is TGTGCCAGCAGTCCATTCGGACAGGGGCTGTCGAGCAATCAGCCCCAGCATTTT.

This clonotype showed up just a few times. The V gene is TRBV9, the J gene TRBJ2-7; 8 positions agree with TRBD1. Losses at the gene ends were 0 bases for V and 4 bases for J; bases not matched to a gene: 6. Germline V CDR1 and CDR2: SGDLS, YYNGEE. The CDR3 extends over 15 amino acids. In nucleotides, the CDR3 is TGTGCCAGCAGCGTAGGAGCAGGGGGCATGTACGAGCAGTACTTC. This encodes CASSVGAGGMYEQYF.

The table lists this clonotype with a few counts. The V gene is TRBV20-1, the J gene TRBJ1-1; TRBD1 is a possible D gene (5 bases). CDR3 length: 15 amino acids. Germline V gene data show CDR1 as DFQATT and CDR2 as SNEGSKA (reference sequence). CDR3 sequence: CGNFKRGPGRTEAFF. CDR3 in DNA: TGCGGTAACTTCAAGAGGGGCCCCGGGAGGACTGAAGCTTTCTTT.

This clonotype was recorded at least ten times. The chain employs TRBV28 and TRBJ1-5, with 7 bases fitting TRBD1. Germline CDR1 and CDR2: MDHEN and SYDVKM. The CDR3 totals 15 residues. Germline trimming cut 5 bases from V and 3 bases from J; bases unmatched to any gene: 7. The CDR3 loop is CASSPRDRPNQPQHF. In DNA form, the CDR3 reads TGTGCCAGCAGTCCCCGGGACAGACCCAATCAGCCCCAGCATTTT.

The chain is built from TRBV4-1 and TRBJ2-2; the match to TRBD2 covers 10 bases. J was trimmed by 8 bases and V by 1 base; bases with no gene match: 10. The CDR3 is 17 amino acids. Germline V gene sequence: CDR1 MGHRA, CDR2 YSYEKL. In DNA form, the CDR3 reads TGCGCCAGCAGCCAAGGGTGGACTAGCGGTCTTCCAGGGGAGCTGTTTTTT. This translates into CASSQGWTSGLPGELFF.

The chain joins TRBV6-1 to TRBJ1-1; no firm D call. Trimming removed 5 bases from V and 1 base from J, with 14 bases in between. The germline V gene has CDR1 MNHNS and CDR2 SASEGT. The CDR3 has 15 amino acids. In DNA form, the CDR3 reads TGTGCCAGCAGTACCCCCCAGACTTGGAACACTGAAGCTTTCTTT. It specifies CASSTPQTWNTEAFF.

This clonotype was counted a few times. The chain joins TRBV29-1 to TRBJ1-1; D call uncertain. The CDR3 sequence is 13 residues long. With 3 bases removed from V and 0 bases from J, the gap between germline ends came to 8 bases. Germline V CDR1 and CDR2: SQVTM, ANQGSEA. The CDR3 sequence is CSVETSMNTEAFF. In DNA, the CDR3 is TGCAGCGTTGAGACAAGCATGAACACTGAAGCTTTCTTT.

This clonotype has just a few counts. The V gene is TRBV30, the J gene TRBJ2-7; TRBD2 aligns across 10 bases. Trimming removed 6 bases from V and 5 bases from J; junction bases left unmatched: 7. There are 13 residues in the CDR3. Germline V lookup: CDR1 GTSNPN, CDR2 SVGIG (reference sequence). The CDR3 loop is CACQAGGPNEQYF. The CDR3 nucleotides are TGTGCCTGTCAAGCGGGAGGGCCCAACGAGCAGTACTTC.

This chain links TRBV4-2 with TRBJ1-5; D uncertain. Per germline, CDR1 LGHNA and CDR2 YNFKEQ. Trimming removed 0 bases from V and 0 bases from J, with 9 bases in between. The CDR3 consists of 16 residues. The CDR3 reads CASSQDVAGSNQPQHF. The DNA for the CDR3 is TGTGCCAGCAGCCAAGATGTGGCCGGTAGCAATCAGCCCCAGCATTTT.

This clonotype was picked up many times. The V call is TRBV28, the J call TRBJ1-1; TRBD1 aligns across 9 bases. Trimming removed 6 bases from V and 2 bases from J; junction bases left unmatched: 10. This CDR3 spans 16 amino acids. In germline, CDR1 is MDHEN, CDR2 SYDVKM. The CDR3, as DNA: TGTGCCAGCAGGTACAACGGACAGGGGAGAAACACTGAAGCTTTCTTT. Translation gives CASRYNGQGRNTEAFF. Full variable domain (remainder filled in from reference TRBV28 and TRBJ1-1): DVKVTQSSRYLVKRTGEKVFLECVQDMDHENMFWYRQDPGLGLRLIYFSYDVKMKEKGDIPEGYSVSREKKERFSLILESASTNQTSMYLCASRYNGQGRNTEAFFGQGTRLTVV.

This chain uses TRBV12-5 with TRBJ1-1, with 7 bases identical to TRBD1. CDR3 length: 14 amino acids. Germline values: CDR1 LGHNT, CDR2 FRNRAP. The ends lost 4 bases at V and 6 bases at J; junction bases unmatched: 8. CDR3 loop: CASGSGQPRAEAFF. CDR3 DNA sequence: TGTGCTAGTGGTTCGGGACAGCCCCGGGCTGAAGCTTTCTTT.

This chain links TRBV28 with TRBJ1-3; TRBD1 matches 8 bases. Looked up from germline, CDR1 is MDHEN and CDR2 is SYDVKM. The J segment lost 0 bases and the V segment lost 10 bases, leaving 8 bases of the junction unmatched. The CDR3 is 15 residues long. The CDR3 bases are TGTGCCAACAAATTCGGACAGGGCTCTGGAAACACCATATATTTT. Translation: CANKFGQGSGNTIYF.

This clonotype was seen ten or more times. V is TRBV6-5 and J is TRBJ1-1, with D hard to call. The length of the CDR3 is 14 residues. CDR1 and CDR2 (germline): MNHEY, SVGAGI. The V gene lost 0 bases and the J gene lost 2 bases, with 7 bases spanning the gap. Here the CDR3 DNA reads TGTGCCAGCAGTTACTCGGCGGATAACACTGAAGCTTTCTTT. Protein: CASSYSADNTEAFF.

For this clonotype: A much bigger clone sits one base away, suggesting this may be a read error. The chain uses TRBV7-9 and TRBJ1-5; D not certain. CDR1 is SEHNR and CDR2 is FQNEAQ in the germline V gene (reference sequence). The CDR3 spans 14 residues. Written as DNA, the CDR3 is TGTGCCAGCAGCTTAGATTCGCAAGGGCAGCCCCTGCATTTT. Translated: CASSLDSQGQPLHF.

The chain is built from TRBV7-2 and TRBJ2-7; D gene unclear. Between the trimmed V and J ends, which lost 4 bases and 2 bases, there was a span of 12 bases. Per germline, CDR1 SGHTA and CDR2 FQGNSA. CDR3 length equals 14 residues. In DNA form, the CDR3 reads TGTGCCAGCAGCTCTAGACTGGATGCCTACGAGCAGTACTTC. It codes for CASSSRLDAYEQYF.

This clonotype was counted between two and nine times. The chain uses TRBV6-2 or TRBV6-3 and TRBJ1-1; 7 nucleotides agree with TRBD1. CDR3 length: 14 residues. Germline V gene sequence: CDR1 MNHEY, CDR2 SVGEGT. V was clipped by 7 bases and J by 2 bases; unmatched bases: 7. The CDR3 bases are TGTGCCAGCAAACGGGACAGCTCCAACACTGAAGCTTTCTTT. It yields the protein CASKRDSSNTEAFF.

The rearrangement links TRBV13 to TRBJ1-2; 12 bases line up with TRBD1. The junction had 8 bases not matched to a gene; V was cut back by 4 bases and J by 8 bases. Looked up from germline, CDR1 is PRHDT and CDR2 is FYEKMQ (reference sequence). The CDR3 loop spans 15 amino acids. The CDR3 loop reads CASSYSGTGGRGYTF. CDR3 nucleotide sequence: TGTGCCAGCAGCTATTCCGGGACAGGGGGCCGGGGCTACACCTTC.